The present T cell receptor beta chain was sequenced within a study of cytomegalovirus exposure and HLA in healthy donors. Overall study findings and caveats: Reports state that TCR beta sequences accurately predicted most subjects' HLA-A and HLA-B alleles. According to the study, 160 or so TCR beta chains were cytomegalovirus-associated. A later analysis found most CMV-associated TCR beta chains apparently HLA-restricted.

Both 60 Vbeta primers and 13 Jbeta primers went into the PCR. Measured with immunoSEQ multiplex PCR; TCRdb has only the in-frame clones, and not every one. This sample has 150,000 to 200,000 clones, with approximately 86% found just once. Germline V gene data show CDR1 as SNHLY and CDR2 as FYNNEI. The ends were cut back, 6 bases at V and 5 bases at J, with 20 bases in the middle. This CDR3 is 16 amino acids long. With regard to this clone: Its antigen is as yet unknown.

This TCR was sampled from a woman aged 18-29 years in good health and CMV-seronegative. The chain has TRBV2 and TRBJ2-1, with a possible D match to TRBD2 (7 bases). Material for sequencing was PBMCs. The CDR3 region is CASSPLAGATNNEQFF. The CDR3 nucleotides are TGTGCCAGCAGCCCCCTGGCGGGGGCCACTAACAATGAGCAGTTCTTC.